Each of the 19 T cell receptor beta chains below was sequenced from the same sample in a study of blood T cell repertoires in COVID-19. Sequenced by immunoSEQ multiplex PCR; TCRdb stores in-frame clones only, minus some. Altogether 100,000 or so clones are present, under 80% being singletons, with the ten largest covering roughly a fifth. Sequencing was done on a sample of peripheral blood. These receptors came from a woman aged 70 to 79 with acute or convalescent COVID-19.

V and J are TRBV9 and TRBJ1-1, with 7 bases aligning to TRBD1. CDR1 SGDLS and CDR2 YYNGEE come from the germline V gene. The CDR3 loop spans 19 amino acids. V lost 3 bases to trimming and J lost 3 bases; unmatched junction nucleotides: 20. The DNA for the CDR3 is TGTGCCAGCAGCGCCGGGACAGAGGTAGTTGTGAGGAAGGACACTGAAGCTTTCTTT. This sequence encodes CASSAGTEVVVRKDTEAFF.

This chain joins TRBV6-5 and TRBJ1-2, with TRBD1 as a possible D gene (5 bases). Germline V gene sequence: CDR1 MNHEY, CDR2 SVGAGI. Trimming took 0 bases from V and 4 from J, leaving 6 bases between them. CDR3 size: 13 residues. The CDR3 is CASSYSGGYGYTF. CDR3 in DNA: TGTGCCAGCAGTTACTCGGGGGGCTATGGCTACACCTTC.

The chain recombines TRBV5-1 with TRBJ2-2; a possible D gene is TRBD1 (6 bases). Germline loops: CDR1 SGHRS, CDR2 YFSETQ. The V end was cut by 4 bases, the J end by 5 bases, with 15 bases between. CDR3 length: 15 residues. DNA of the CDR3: TGCGCCAGCAGCGGGACACCTCGATGGACCGGGGAGCTGTTTTTT. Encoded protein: CASSGTPRWTGELFF.

CDR3 sequence (DNA): TGTGCCAGCAGTTTCGGCTCCTACGAGCAGTACTTC. Protein: CASSFGSYEQYF. The genes are TRBV12-3 or TRBV12-4 and TRBJ2-7, with D unresolved. CDR3 size: 12 residues. Trimming pared 3 bases from V and 0 bases from J, leaving 3 bases between.

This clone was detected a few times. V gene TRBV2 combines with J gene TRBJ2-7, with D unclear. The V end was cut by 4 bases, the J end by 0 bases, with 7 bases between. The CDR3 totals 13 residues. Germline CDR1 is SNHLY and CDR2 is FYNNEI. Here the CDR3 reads CASSVGPSYEQYF. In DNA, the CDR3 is TGTGCCAGCAGTGTTGGGCCCTCCTACGAGCAGTACTTC.

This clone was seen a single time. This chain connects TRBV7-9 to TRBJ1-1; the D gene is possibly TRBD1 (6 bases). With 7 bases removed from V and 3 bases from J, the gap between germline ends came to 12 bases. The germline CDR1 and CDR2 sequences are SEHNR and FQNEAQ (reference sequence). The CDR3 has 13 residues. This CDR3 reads CASTFRTDTEAFF. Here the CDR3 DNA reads TGTGCCAGCACCTTCCGGACAGACACTGAAGCTTTCTTT.

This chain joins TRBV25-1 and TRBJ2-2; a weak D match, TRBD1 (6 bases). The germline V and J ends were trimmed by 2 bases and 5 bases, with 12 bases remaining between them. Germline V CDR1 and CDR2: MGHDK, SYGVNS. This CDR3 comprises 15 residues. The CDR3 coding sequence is TGTGCCAGCAGTGAAACTGGGGGCAGGACCGGGGAGCTGTTTTTT. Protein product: CASSETGGRTGELFF.

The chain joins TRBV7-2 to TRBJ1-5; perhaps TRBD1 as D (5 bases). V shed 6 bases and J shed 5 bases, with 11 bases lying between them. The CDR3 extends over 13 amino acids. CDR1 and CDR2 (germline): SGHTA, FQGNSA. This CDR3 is CASSYQQDQPQHF. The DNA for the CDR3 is TGTGCCAGCAGTTACCAACAGGATCAGCCCCAGCATTTT.

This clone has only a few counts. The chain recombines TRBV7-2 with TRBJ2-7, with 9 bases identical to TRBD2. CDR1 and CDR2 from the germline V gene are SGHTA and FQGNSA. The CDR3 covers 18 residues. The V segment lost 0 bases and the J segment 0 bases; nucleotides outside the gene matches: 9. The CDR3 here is CASSLAGPSGATSYEQYF. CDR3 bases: TGTGCCAGCAGCTTAGCAGGGCCTAGCGGGGCCACCTCCTACGAGCAGTACTTC.

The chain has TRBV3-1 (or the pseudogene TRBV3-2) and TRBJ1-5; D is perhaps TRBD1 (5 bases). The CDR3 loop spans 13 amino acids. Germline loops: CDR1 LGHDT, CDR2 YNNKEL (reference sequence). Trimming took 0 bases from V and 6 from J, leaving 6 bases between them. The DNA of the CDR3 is TGTGCCAGCAGCCAAGAAAGGGGTCAGCCCCAGCATTTT. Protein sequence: CASSQERGQPQHF.

The CDR3 here is CASSLADTYEQYF. Written as DNA, the CDR3 is TGTGCCAGCAGCTTAGCAGACACCTACGAGCAGTACTTC. The chain carries TRBV7-8 and TRBJ2-7; no clear D. Trimming shortened V by 0 bases and J by 2 bases, and 5 bases separated the two germline ends. Germline V lookup: CDR1 SGHVS, CDR2 FQNEAQ. CDR3 length: 13 amino acids.

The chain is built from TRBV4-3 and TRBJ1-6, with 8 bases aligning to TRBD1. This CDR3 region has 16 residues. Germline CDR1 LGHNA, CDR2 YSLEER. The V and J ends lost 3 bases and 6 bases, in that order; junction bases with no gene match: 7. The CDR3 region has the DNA TGCGCCAGCAGCCAGACAGGGGAAGTTGGTAATTCACCCCTCCACTTT. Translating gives CASSQTGEVGNSPLHF.

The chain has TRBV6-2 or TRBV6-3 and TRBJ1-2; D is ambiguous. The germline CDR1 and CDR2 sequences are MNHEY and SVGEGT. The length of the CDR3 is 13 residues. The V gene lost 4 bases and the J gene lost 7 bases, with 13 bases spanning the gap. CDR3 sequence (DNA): TGTGCCAGCAGTTCCTTGGCAGGCTCTGGCTACACCTTC. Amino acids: CASSSLAGSGYTF.

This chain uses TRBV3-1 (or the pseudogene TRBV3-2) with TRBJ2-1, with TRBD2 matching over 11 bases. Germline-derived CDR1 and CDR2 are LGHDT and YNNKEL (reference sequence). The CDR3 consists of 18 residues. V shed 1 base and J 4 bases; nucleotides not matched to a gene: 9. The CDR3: CASSQVAGGLATYNEQFF. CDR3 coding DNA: TGTGCCAGCAGCCAAGTAGCGGGGGGGCTCGCGACATACAATGAGCAGTTCTTC.

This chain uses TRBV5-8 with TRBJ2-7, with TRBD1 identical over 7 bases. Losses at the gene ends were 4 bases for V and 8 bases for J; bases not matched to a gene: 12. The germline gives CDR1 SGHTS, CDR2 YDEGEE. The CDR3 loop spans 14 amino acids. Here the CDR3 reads CASSPGQAGGQQYF. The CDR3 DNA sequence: TGTGCCAGCAGCCCAGGACAGGCTGGGGGTCAGCAGTACTTC.

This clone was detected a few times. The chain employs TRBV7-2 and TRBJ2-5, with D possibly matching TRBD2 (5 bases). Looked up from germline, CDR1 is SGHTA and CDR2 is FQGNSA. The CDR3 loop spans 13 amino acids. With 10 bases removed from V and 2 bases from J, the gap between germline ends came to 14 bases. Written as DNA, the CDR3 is TGTGCCACCAAATCTAGCCCGCAAGAGACCCAGTACTTC. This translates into CATKSSPQETQYF.

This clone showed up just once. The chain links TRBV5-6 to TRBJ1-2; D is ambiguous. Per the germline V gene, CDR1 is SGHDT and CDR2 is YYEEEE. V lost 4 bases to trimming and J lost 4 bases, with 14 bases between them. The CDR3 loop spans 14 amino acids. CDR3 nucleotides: TGTGCCAGCAGCCCTGACAAAGCCTCCTATGGCTACACCTTC. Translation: CASSPDKASYGYTF.

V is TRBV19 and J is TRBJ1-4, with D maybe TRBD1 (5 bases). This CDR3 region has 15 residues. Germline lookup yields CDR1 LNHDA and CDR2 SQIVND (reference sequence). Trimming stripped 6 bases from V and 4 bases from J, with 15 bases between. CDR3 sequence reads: CASRLRRGSNEKLFF. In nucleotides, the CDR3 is TGTGCCAGTAGGCTCAGGCGGGGGAGTAATGAAAAACTGTTTTTT.

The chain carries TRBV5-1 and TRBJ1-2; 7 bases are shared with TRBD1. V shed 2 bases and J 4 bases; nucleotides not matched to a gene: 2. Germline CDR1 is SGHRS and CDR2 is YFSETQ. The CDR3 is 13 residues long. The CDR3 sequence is CASSLGDSYGYTF. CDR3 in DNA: TGCGCCAGCAGCTTAGGGGACAGCTATGGCTACACCTTC.